The next 18 T cell receptor beta chains were all read from a single sample in a study of OX40 agonist ivuxolimab in advanced cancers. Libraries were prepared by immunoSEQ multiplex PCR; TCRdb keeps only in-frame clonotypes and omits some of them. In the table there are about 19,000 clones, roughly 89% of which are singletons. Sequenced material: CD4+ or CD8+ T cells sorted from blood, taken in a trial of the OX40 agonist ivuxolimab. These TCRs come from an adult with an advanced solid tumor such as melanoma, head and neck, liver or kidney cancer.

V usage is TRBV5-6 and J usage is TRBJ2-7; a possible D gene is TRBD1 (5 bases). Trimming cost V 2 bases and J 5 bases, with 17 bases left between them. The CDR3 is 15 residues long. CDR1 is SGHDT and CDR2 is YYEEEE in the germline V gene. DNA for the CDR3: TGTGCCAGCAGCTTCAGCCCCATACCCAGGGACGAGCAGTACTTC. Its translation: CASSFSPIPRDEQYF.

CDR3 nucleotide sequence: TGTGCCAGCAGCCCTTGGGGCAATCAGCCCCAGCATTTT. Translation: CASSPWGNQPQHF. J is TRBJ1-5 and V is TRBV27; D unclear. CDR1 is MNHEY and CDR2 is SMNVEV in the germline V gene (reference sequence). V lost 6 bases and J lost 2, with 8 bases in between. This CDR3 spans 13 amino acids.

The CDR3 protein is CASSQQQGVSEQYF. The CDR3 DNA sequence: TGCGCCAGCAGCCAACAGCAGGGGGTATCCGAGCAGTACTTC. The gene calls are TRBV4-3 and TRBJ2-7; 7 nucleotides match TRBD1. After removal of 2 bases from V and 6 bases from J, the junction contained 7 bases not matched to a gene. Germline V gene sequence: CDR1 LGHNA, CDR2 YSLEER. The length of the CDR3 is 14 residues.

The chain combines TRBV27 with TRBJ2-2; 7 nucleotides align to TRBD2. V was clipped by 5 bases and J by 4 bases; unmatched bases: 7. CDR3 length: 15 amino acids. Germline CDR1 and CDR2: MNHEY and SMNVEV (reference sequence). This CDR3 reads CASSLTGTITGELFF. The CDR3 bases are TGTGCCAGCAGTCTAACCGGGACTATCACCGGGGAGCTGTTTTTT.

The V and J genes are TRBV6-5 and TRBJ1-4, with no clear D. Germline V gene sequence: CDR1 MNHEY, CDR2 SVGAGI. The CDR3 is made up of 13 amino acids. V was clipped by 2 bases and J by 6 bases, with 7 bases between them. Here the CDR3 DNA reads TGTGCCAGCAGTTACGCGACCGATGAAAAACTGTTTTTT. Translating gives CASSYATDEKLFF.

The count of this clone is one. This rearrangement joins TRBV18 to TRBJ1-1; 7 nucleotides match TRBD1. The length of the CDR3 is 13 residues. The germline V gene encodes CDR1 KGHSH and CDR2 LQKENI. Trimming at V came to 4 bases and at J to 6 bases, leaving 5 bases not matched to a gene. Here the CDR3 reads CASSLTGRAEAFF. CDR3 DNA sequence: TGTGCCAGCTCACTGACAGGGAGGGCTGAAGCTTTCTTT. Together with reference TRBV18 and TRBJ1-1, the CDR3 gives the full variable domain: NAGVMQNPRHLVRRRGQEARLRCSPMKGHSHVYWYRQLPEEGLKFMVYLQKENIIDESGMPKERFSAEFPKEGPSILRIQQVVRGDSAAYFCASSLTGRAEAFFGQGTRLTVV.

The chain uses TRBV9 and TRBJ2-7; the match to TRBD2 covers 8 bases. V was clipped by 4 bases and J by 2 bases; unmatched bases: 5. This CDR3 is 14 amino acids long. Per the germline V gene, CDR1 is SGDLS and CDR2 is YYNGEE. CDR3 bases: TGTGCCAGCAGCCATAGCGGGGCACCCTACGAGCAGTACTTC. It encodes CASSHSGAPYEQYF.

This clone has only a few counts. The CDR3 loop reads CASKGEPSYNEQFF. The CDR3 DNA follows: TGCGCCAGCAAGGGAGAGCCCTCCTACAATGAGCAGTTCTTC. The rearrangement uses TRBV4-3 and TRBJ2-1, with TRBD2 as a possible D gene (5 bases). The germline gives CDR1 LGHNA, CDR2 YSLEER. The CDR3 extends over 14 amino acids. V was clipped by 7 bases and J by 0 bases, with 10 bases between them.

The CDR3 reads CASSDGYEQYF. The CDR3 nucleotides read TGTGCCAGCAGTGACGGGTACGAGCAGTACTTC. This chain connects TRBV6-4 to TRBJ2-7; D ambiguous. The CDR3 runs to 11 residues. V gave up 2 bases and J gave up 4 bases, with 3 bases separating them. The germline V gene encodes CDR1 MRHNA and CDR2 SNTAGT.

This chain links TRBV4-2 with TRBJ2-1; a possible D gene is TRBD2 (5 bases). The CDR3 loop spans 15 amino acids. The germline V gene encodes CDR1 LGHNA and CDR2 YNFKEQ. The V end lost 0 bases, the J end lost 3 bases, and 9 bases lay between the germline ends. The CDR3 coding sequence is TGTGCCAGCAGCCAAGAACTAGAGTTCTACAATGAGCAGTTCTTC. Its translation is CASSQELEFYNEQFF.

The CDR3 region is CSAYTGIATNEKLFF. The CDR3 DNA sequence: TGCAGCGCCTACACAGGGATTGCAACTAATGAAAAACTGTTTTTT. The chain has TRBV29-1 and TRBJ1-4; weak D call: TRBD1 (6 bases). The ends were cut back, 7 bases at V and 0 bases at J, with 15 bases in the middle. Germline CDR1 SQVTM, CDR2 ANQGSEA. The CDR3 has 15 residues.

The CDR3 sequence is CASSGRTGDQPQHF. CDR3 DNA sequence: TGTGCCAGCAGCGGACGGACAGGAGATCAGCCCCAGCATTTT. The rearrangement joins TRBV7-9 to TRBJ1-5; TRBD1 agrees at 7 bases. CDR1 and CDR2 from the germline V gene are SEHNR and FQNEAQ (reference sequence). The J segment lost 5 bases and the V segment lost 5 bases, leaving 6 bases of the junction unmatched. The CDR3 spans 14 residues.

J is TRBJ2-1 and V is TRBV2; D gene unclear. From germline, CDR1 is SNHLY and CDR2 FYNNEI. The CDR3 consists of 14 residues. V gave up 7 bases and J gave up 0 bases, with 10 bases separating them. Here the CDR3 reads CASKNSLSYNEQFF. For the CDR3, the DNA is TGTGCCAGCAAGAACAGCCTCTCCTACAATGAGCAGTTCTTC.

This clone showed up just once. CDR3 sequence: CASSVAGGYQPQHF. The CDR3 DNA is TGTGCCAGCAGTGTCGCAGGGGGCTATCAGCCCCAGCATTTT. The chain employs TRBV6-1 and TRBJ1-5, with 8 bases that match TRBD1. The CDR3 consists of 14 residues. The ends lost 4 bases at V and 5 bases at J; junction bases unmatched: 4. CDR1 is MNHNS and CDR2 is SASEGT in the germline V gene.

The chain carries TRBV13 and TRBJ2-1; 9 bases fit TRBD2. Per germline, CDR1 PRHDT and CDR2 FYEKMQ (reference sequence). There are 16 residues in the CDR3. V lost 0 bases, J lost 8 bases, and 8 bases stayed unmatched. The CDR3 nucleotides read TGTGCCAGCAGCTTAGGGGTGGCTAGCGGGATATATGAGCAGTTCTTC. This encodes CASSLGVASGIYEQFF.

The chain couples TRBV15 to TRBJ2-7; no clear D gene. The CDR3 has 14 amino acids. CDR1 and CDR2 from the germline V gene are LNHNV and YYDKDF (reference sequence). The ends were cut back, 1 base at V and 5 bases at J, with 12 bases in the middle. CDR3 loop: CATSRGGMFDEQYF. DNA of the CDR3: TGTGCCACCAGCAGAGGGGGTATGTTCGACGAGCAGTACTTC.

This chain links TRBV5-5 with TRBJ2-1, with TRBD2 identical over 11 bases. The CDR3 has 16 residues. V trimming: 4 bases; J trimming: 5 bases; junction bases outside the gene matches: 8. CDR1 SGHKS and CDR2 YYEKEE come from the germline V gene (reference sequence). As DNA, the CDR3 is TGTGCCAGCAGCCGATCTAGCGGGAGGATTGACAATGAGCAGTTCTTC. Protein: CASSRSSGRIDNEQFF.

The chain recombines TRBV7-9 with TRBJ2-2, with D perhaps TRBD1 (6 bases). Germline loops: CDR1 SEHNR, CDR2 FQNEAQ (reference sequence). Trimming took 8 bases from V and 6 from J, leaving 16 bases between them. The CDR3 consists of 14 residues. CDR3 in amino acids: CASERQDEAGELFF. Written as DNA, the CDR3 is TGTGCCAGCGAACGACAGGATGAAGCCGGGGAGCTGTTTTTT.